Listed below are T cell receptor beta chains from one sample, sequenced in a study of OX40 agonist ivuxolimab in advanced cancers. Data came from immunoSEQ multiplex PCR; TCRdb stores just in-frame clones and leaves some out. The sample holds some 70,000 clones, about nine tenths seen once. Source: CD4+ or CD8+ T cells sorted from blood, taken in a trial of the OX40 agonist ivuxolimab. These receptors came from an adult with an advanced solid tumor such as melanoma, head and neck, liver or kidney cancer. Both conserved end residues are part of each CDR3. Fields, in order: J gene, clone size, CDR3 length, D gene, V gene, CDR3 protein, CDR3 DNA. The D gene is left open where the match is weak. Clone size, where shown, is once, few, many, or a class for clones that have expanded.

J: TRBJ2-3; size: -; length: 16; D: -; V: TRBV7-6; CDR3: CASSLVSALSTDTQYF; DNA: TGTGCCAGCAGCTTAGTTAGCGCCCTTAGCACAGATACGCAGTATTTT
J: TRBJ2-1; size: -; length: 15; D: TRBD2; V: TRBV9; CDR3: CASSVGLAVYNEQFF; DNA: TGTGCCAGCAGCGTAGGACTAGCGGTCTACAATGAGCAGTTCTTC
J: TRBJ2-1; size: -; length: 16; D: TRBD2; V: TRBV9; CDR3: CASSLNLAGGNNEQFF; DNA: TGTGCCAGCAGCCTGAATCTAGCGGGGGGAAACAATGAGCAGTTCTTC
J: TRBJ2-7; size: few; length: 15; D: -; V: TRBV7-8; CDR3: CASSSHGITTYEQYF; DNA: TGTGCCAGCAGCTCTCACGGAATTACCACCTACGAGCAGTACTTC
J: TRBJ2-3; size: -; length: 14; D: -; V: TRBV25-1; CDR3: CASSDWQGTDTQYF; DNA: TGTGCCAGCAGTGATTGGCAGGGCACAGATACGCAGTATTTT
J: TRBJ1-2; size: once; length: 14; D: -; V: TRBV19; CDR3: CASSGGPAVEGYTF; DNA: TGTGCCAGTAGTGGGGGACCGGCAGTTGAGGGCTACACCTTC
J: TRBJ1-3; size: -; length: 17; D: -; V: TRBV5-5; CDR3: CASSLVQWRNSGNTIYF; DNA: TGTGCCAGCAGCTTGGTACAGTGGCGTAACTCTGGAAACACCATATATTTT
J: TRBJ2-5; size: -; length: 16; D: TRBD2; V: TRBV13; CDR3: CASSYTSGVNQETQYF; DNA: TGTGCCAGCAGCTACACTAGCGGGGTTAACCAAGAGACCCAGTACTTC
J: TRBJ2-3; size: few; length: 16; D: TRBD2; V: TRBV25-1; CDR3: CASSALLAGGTDTQYF; DNA: TGTGCCAGCAGTGCGTTACTAGCGGGAGGCACAGATACGCAGTATTTT
J: TRBJ1-4; size: once; length: 15; D: -; V: TRBV28; CDR3: CASSSTTARNEKLFF; DNA: TGTGCCAGCAGTTCGACGACAGCGAGGAATGAAAAACTGTTTTTT
J: TRBJ2-5; size: -; length: 13; D: -; V: TRBV27; CDR3: CASRPGGLETQYF; DNA: TGTGCCAGCAGACCTGGCGGGTTAGAGACCCAGTACTTC
J: TRBJ2-2; size: -; length: 14; D: -; V: TRBV30; CDR3: CAWTRGPSEGELFF; DNA: TGTGCCTGGACGAGGGGCCCGAGTGAGGGGGAGCTGTTTTTT
J: TRBJ2-5; size: -; length: 14; D: -; V: TRBV28; CDR3: CASSLLGTPETQYF; DNA: TGTGCCAGCAGTTTACTGGGGACCCCAGAGACCCAGTACTTC
J: TRBJ2-7; size: -; length: 14; D: -; V: TRBV4-2; CDR3: CASSQRLGAHEQYF; DNA: TGTGCCAGCAGCCAAAGGTTGGGGGCCCACGAGCAGTACTTC
J: TRBJ2-7; size: -; length: 14; D: -; V: TRBV6-5; CDR3: CASSYLTGSYEQYF; DNA: TGTGCCAGCAGTTACCTGACTGGTAGTTACGAGCAGTACTTC
J: TRBJ1-1; size: once; length: 16; D: TRBD1; V: TRBV5-1; CDR3: CASTPLGQGLNTEAFF; DNA: TGCGCCAGCACACCCCTCGGACAGGGGTTGAACACTGAAGCTTTCTTT
J: TRBJ2-3; size: -; length: 16; D: TRBD2; V: TRBV9; CDR3: CASSVTAGGPQDTQYF; DNA: TGTGCCAGCAGCGTAACGGCGGGGGGGCCGCAAGATACGCAGTATTTT